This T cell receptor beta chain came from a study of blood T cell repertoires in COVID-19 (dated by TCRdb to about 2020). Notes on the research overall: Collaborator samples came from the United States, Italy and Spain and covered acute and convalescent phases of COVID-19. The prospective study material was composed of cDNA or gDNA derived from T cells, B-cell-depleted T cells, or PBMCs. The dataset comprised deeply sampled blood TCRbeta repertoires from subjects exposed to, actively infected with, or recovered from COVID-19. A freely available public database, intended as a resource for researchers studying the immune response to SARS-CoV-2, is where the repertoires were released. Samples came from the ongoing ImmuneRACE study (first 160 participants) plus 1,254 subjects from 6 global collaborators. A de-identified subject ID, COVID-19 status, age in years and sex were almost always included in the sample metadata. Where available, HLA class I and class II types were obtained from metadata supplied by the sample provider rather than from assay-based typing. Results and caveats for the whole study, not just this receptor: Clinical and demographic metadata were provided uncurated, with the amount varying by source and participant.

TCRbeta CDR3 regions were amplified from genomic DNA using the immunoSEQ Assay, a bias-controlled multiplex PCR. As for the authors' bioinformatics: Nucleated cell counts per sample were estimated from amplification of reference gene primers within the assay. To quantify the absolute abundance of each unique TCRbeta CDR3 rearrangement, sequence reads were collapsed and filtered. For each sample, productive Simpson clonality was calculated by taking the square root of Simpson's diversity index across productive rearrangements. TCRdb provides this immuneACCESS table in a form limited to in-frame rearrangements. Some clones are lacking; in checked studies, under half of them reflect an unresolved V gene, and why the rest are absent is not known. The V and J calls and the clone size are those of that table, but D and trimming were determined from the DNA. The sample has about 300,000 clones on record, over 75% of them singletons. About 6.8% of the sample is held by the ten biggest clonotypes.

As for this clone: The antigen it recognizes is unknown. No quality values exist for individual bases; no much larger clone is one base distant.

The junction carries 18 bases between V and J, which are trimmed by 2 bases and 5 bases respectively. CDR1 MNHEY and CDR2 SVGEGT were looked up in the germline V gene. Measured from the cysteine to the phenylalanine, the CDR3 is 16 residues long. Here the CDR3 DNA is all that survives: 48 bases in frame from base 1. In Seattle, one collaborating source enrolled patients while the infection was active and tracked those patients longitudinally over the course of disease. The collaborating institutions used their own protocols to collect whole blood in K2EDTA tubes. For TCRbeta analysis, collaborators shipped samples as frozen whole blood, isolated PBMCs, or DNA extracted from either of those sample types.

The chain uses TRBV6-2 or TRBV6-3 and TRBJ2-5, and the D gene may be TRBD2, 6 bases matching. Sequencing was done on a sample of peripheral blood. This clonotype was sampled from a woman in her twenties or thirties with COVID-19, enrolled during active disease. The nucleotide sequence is TGTGCCAGCAGTTACGGCCAGGGACCGGGGGAGGAGACCCAGTACTTC. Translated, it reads CASSYGQGPGEETQYF.